This is a list of T cell receptor beta chains from one sample in a study of cytomegalovirus exposure and HLA in healthy donors. The repertoire was sequenced with immunoSEQ multiplex PCR; TCRdb's copy has only in-frame clones and lacks some. This sample has about 160,000 clones; almost 80% occur once, and the top ten carry 9% to 10%. Sample: PBMCs. The source of these receptors is a man younger than 35 in good health and CMV-seropositive. The CDR3 runs from the conserved cysteine through the conserved F or W. A D gene is named only where the DNA matches it firmly. Expanded clones are given a class, and other clones once, few, many or no size at all.

size,D,J,V,CDR3,DNA
NA,NA,TRBJ1-2,TRBV30,CAWSNLGVGGYTF,TGTGCCTGGAGCAACTTAGGGGTGGGAGGCTACACCTTC
NA,NA,TRBJ2-1,TRBV29-1,CSVEDYSEYNEQFF,TGCAGCGTTGAAGATTATAGTGAATACAATGAGCAGTTCTTC
NA,NA,TRBJ2-3,TRBV10-3,CAIRTPGDTDTQYF,TGTGCCATCAGGACCCCAGGGGACACAGATACGCAGTATTTT
few,NA,TRBJ1-1,TRBV7-9,CASSPQGSTEAFF,TGTGCCAGCAGCCCACAGGGTAGTACTGAAGCTTTCTTT
NA,NA,TRBJ2-7,TRBV5-1,CASSLDYYEQYF,TGCGCCAGCAGCTTGGACTACTACGAGCAGTACTTC
NA,TRBD2,TRBJ2-7,TRBV28,CASSHLGSAGGPEQYF,TGTGCCAGCAGTCACCTCGGATCAGCGGGAGGGCCCGAGCAGTACTTC
NA,NA,TRBJ2-3,TRBV4-1,CASSQDRTDTQYF,TGCGCCAGCAGCCAAGATCGGACAGATACGCAGTATTTT
NA,NA,TRBJ2-7,TRBV5-6,CASSLNPQGGEQYF,TGTGCCAGCAGCTTGAACCCTCAGGGGGGCGAGCAGTACTTC
NA,NA,TRBJ1-5,TRBV27,CASSTAGSFDGQPQHF,TGTGCCAGCAGCACCGCGGGAAGCTTTGACGGTCAGCCCCAGCATTTT
NA,TRBD1,TRBJ1-4,TRBV4-2,CASSLTGQGGGTNEKLFF,TGTGCCAGCAGCCTGACCGGACAGGGAGGAGGAACTAATGAAAAACTGTTTTTT
NA,NA,TRBJ2-3,TRBV5-4,CASSLGRTVTDTQYF,TGTGCCAGCAGCTTAGGGAGGACGGTCACAGATACGCAGTATTTT
NA,TRBD2,TRBJ2-5,TRBV7-6,CASSFGTSGGETQYF,TGTGCCAGCAGCTTCGGGACTAGTGGGGGTGAGACCCAGTACTTC
NA,NA,TRBJ1-2,TRBV7-8,CASSLTGDLNYGYTF,TGTGCCAGCAGCTTGACAGGAGACCTTAACTATGGCTACACCTTC
NA,NA,TRBJ1-2,TRBV28,CASSAMNSGSYGYTF,TGTGCCAGCAGTGCCATGAACTCAGGTTCTTATGGCTACACCTTC
NA,TRBD1,TRBJ1-2,TRBV5-1,CASSFRQGGPRDGYTF,TGCGCCAGCAGCTTTAGACAGGGGGGTCCGCGGGATGGCTACACCTTC
NA,TRBD1,TRBJ2-2,TRBV5-1,CASSPGGSNTGELFF,TGCGCCAGCAGCCCAGGGGGTTCGAACACCGGGGAGCTGTTTTTT
NA,TRBD2,TRBJ2-1,TRBV7-9,CASSLFWGGSYNEQFF,TGTGCCAGCAGCTTATTTTGGGGGGGCTCCTACAATGAGCAGTTCTTC
NA,TRBD1,TRBJ2-7,TRBV5-5,CASSLYQGDYEQYF,TGTGCCAGCAGCTTATACCAGGGGGACTACGAGCAGTACTTC
once,NA,TRBJ1-5,TRBV9,CASSVGVGAGQPQHF,TGTGCCAGCAGCGTAGGGGTGGGGGCGGGTCAGCCCCAGCATTTT
NA,NA,TRBJ2-7,TRBV21-1,CASSKEKGQGPYEQYF,TGTGCCAGCAGCAAAGAGAAGGGACAGGGTCCCTACGAGCAGTACTTC
NA,NA,TRBJ2-7,TRBV29-1,CSAEEVISYEQYF,TGCAGCGCCGAGGAAGTAATATCCTACGAGCAGTACTTC
NA,TRBD1,TRBJ2-7,TRBV27,CASSFLGGRINEQYF,TGTGCCAGCAGTTTCCTAGGGGGCAGGATTAACGAGCAGTACTTC
few,TRBD1,TRBJ1-2,TRBV7-9,CASSHEDRAGYTF,TGTGCCAGCAGCCACGAGGACAGGGCTGGCTACACCTTC
NA,NA,TRBJ1-1,TRBV7-9,CASSLETAQTFF,TGTGCCAGCAGCTTAGAGACAGCCCAAACTTTCTTT
NA,TRBD2,TRBJ2-2,TRBV7-9,CASNPGRGAGELFF,TGTGCCAGCAACCCCGGGAGGGGGGCCGGGGAGCTGTTTTTT
NA,TRBD1,TRBJ1-1,TRBV27,CASSLYTGGPSEAFF,TGTGCCAGCAGTTTATATACAGGGGGTCCTTCTGAAGCTTTCTTT
once,NA,TRBJ1-2,TRBV7-9,CASSPGRVGYTF,TGTGCCAGCAGCCCCGGGAGGGTTGGCTACACCTTC
NA,TRBD1,TRBJ2-3,TRBV4-3,CASSQQDRGDTDTQYF,TGCGCCAGCAGCCAACAGGACAGGGGGGACACAGATACGCAGTATTTT
few,NA,TRBJ2-1,TRBV27,CASSLSPLGRSPEQFF,TGTGCCAGCAGTTTATCCCCCCTTGGCAGGTCCCCTGAGCAGTTCTTC
few,TRBD2,TRBJ2-7,TRBV6-5,CASSGTSGSHEQYF,TGTGCCAGCAGTGGGACTAGCGGGAGCCACGAGCAGTACTTC
NA,TRBD1,TRBJ1-2,TRBV5-1,CASSSGQGLFDYGYTF,TGCGCCAGCAGCTCGGGACAGGGTCTTTTTGACTATGGCTACACCTTC
NA,TRBD1,TRBJ2-1,TRBV5-4,CASSLRQGKTTQFF,TGTGCCAGCAGCTTGCGACAGGGTAAGACGACGCAGTTCTTC
NA,TRBD1,TRBJ2-7,TRBV13,CASSSGTDRYEQYF,TGTGCCAGCAGCTCAGGGACAGACCGTTACGAGCAGTACTTC
NA,TRBD1,TRBJ1-2,TRBV28,CASSLGQGAAIYGYTF,TGTGCCAGCAGTCTGGGACAGGGGGCCGCGATCTATGGCTACACCTTC
few,TRBD1,TRBJ2-1,TRBV9,CASSVGVRTGPYNEQFF,TGTGCCAGCAGCGTAGGTGTCAGGACAGGGCCTTACAATGAGCAGTTCTTC
NA,NA,TRBJ1-1,TRBV19,CASSTRVGAEAFF,TGTGCCAGTAGCACCAGGGTGGGCGCTGAAGCTTTCTTT
NA,TRBD1,TRBJ2-7,TRBV5-5,CASSLGQGFSYEQYF,TGTGCCAGCAGCTTGGGACAGGGATTCTCCTACGAGCAGTACTTC
NA,NA,TRBJ2-3,TRBV10-3,CANRGGVTDTQYF,TGTGCCAACCGCGGCGGGGTCACAGATACGCAGTATTTT